The T cell receptor (beta chain) described here comes from a study of regulatory T cells in long-lasting Graves disease. General study findings and limits: New patients shared fewer public clonotypes (966) than persistent patients did (roughly 2,500).

Time point given: newly diagnosed GD, antithyroid drugs for less than 3 months. The TCR library was made from RNA that had been extracted from PBMCs in TRIzol. The collection involved drawing roughly 10 milliliters of peripheral blood into EDTA tubes. Arm-PCR of CDR3 regions with iRepertoire HTBI primers generated TCR beta libraries. TCRdb re-analysed the multiplex PCR reads in MiXCR, keeping a single row per CDR3 protein. Of 250,000 or so distinct CDR3 sequences in the sample, over 20% are singletons; the top ten hold around 14%. This clonotype appeared many times. Its cognate antigen is unknown. Germline-derived CDR1 and CDR2 are ENHRY and SYGVKD. CDR3 length equals 14 residues. The germline V and J ends were trimmed by 3 bases and 5 bases, with 13 bases remaining between them.

This chain joins TRBV10-3 and TRBJ1-1; tentatively, D is TRBD1 (6 bases). The sample was peripheral blood mononuclear cells (PBMCs), taken at new diagnosis, from a patient treated with antithyroid drugs. The clonotype comes from a female donor with Graves disease. The CDR3 coding sequence is TGTGCCATCAGTGAAGGGGGGCGGAGGACTGAAGCTTTCTTT. Residues: CAISEGGRRTEAFF.